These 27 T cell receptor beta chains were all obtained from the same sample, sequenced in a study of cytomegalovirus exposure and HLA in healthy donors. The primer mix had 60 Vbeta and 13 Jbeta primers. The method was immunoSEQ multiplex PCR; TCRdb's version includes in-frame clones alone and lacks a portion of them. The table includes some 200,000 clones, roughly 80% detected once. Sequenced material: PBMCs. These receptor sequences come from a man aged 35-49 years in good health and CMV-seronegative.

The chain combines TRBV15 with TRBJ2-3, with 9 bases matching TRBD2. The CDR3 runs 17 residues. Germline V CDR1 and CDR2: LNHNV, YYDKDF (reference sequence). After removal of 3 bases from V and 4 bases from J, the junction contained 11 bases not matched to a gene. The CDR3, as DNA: TGTGCCACCAGCAGGCCTATAGCGGGGGACCTACCAGATACGCAGTATTTT. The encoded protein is CATSRPIAGDLPDTQYF.

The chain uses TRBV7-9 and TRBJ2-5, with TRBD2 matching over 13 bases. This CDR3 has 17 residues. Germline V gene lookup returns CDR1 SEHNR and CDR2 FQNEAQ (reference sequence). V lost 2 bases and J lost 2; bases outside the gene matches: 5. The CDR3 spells CASSLLTSGGAQETQYF. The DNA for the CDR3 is TGTGCCAGCAGCTTACTAACTAGCGGGGGGGCGCAAGAGACCCAGTACTTC.

The CDR3 sequence is CASSEAGTGAYNEQFF. CDR3 DNA sequence: TGTGCCAGCAGTGAAGCCGGGACAGGGGCCTACAATGAGCAGTTCTTC. The chain carries TRBV25-1 and TRBJ2-1; 10 nucleotides match TRBD1. The junction had 3 bases not matched to a gene; V was cut back by 2 bases and J by 2 bases. Germline V gives CDR1 MGHDK, CDR2 SYGVNS. The CDR3 contains 16 residues.

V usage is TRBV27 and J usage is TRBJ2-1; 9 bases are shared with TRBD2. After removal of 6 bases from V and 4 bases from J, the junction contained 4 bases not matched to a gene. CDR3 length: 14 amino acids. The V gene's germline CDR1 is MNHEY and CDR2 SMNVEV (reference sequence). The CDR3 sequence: CASRIGLAYNEQFF. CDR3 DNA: TGTGCCAGCAGGATAGGACTAGCGTACAATGAGCAGTTCTTC.

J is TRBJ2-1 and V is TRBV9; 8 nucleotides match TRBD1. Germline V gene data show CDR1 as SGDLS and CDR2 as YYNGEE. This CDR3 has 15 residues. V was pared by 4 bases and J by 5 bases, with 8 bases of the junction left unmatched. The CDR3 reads CASSPRRQGNNEQFF. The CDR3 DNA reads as TGTGCCAGCAGCCCCAGACGACAGGGGAACAATGAGCAGTTCTTC.

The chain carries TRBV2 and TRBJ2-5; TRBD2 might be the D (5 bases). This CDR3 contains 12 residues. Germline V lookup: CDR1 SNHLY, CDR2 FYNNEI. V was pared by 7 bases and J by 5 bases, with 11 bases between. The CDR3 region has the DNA TGTGCCAGCACGGTGGGAGAGGAGACCCAGTACTTC. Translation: CASTVGEETQYF.

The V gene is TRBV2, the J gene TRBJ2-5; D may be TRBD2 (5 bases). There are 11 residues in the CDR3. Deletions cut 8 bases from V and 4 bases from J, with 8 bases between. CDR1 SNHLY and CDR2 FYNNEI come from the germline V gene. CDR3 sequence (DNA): TGTGCCAGCGACGGAGGAGAGACCCAGTACTTC. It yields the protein CASDGGETQYF.

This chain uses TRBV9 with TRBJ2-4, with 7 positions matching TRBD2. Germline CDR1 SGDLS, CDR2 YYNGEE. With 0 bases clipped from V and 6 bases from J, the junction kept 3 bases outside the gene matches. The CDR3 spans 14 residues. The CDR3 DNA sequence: TGTGCCAGCAGCGTAGAGGCTAGCGGAAACATTCAGTACTTC. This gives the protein CASSVEASGNIQYF.

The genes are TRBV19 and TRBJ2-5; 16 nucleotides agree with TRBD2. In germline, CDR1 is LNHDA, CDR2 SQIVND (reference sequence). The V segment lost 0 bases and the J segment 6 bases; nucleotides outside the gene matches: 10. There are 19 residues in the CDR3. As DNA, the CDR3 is TGTGCCAGTAGTATAGATGGGACTAGCGGGAGGGCCGTGGAAAAGACCCAGTACTTC. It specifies CASSIDGTSGRAVEKTQYF.

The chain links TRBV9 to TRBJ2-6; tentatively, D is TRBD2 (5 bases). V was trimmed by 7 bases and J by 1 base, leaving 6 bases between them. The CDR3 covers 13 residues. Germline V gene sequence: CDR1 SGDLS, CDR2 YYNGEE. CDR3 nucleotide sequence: TGTGCCAGCGAGGGTTCTGGGGCCAACGTCCTGACTTTC. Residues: CASEGSGANVLTF.

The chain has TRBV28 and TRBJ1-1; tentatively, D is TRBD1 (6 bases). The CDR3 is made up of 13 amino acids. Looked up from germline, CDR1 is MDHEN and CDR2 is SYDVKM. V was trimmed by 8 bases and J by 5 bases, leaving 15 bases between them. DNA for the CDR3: TGTGCCAGCTTTCCGGGGGGCCGGACTGAAGCTTTCTTT. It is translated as CASFPGGRTEAFF.

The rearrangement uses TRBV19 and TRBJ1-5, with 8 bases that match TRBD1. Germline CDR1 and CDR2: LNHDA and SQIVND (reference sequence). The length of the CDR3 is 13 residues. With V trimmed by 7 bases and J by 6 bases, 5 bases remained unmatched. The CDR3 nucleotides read TGTGCCAGTAAAGACAGGGGTATTCAGCCCCAGCATTTT. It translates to CASKDRGIQPQHF. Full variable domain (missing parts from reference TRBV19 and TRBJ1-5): DGGITQSPKYLFRKEGQNVTLSCEQNLNHDAMYWYRQDPGQGLRLIYYSQIVNDFQKGDIAEGYSVSREKKESFPLTVTSAQKNPTAFYLCASKDRGIQPQHFGDGTRLSIL.

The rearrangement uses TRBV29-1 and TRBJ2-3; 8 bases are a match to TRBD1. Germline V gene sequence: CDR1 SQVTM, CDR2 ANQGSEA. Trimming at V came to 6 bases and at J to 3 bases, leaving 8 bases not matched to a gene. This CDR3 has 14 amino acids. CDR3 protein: CSVFLRGRTDTQYF. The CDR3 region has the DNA TGCAGCGTATTCCTCAGGGGGCGAACAGATACGCAGTATTTT.

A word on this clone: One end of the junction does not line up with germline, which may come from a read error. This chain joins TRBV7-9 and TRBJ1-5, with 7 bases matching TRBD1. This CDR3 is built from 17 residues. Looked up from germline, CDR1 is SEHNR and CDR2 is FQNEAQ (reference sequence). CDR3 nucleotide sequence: TGTTCCAGCAGCCCAGGGACAGACTCCACAAGCAATCAGCCCCAGCATTTT. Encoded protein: CSSSPGTDSTSNQPQHF.

The DNA for the CDR3 is TGTGCCAGTAGTAGCGGCGGGGGGTCCCAGCCCCAGCATTTT. It yields the protein CASSSGGGSQPQHF. The chain joins TRBV19 to TRBJ1-5; D may be TRBD1 (5 bases). V was pared by 4 bases and J by 7 bases, with 14 bases between. The CDR3 spans 14 residues. Germline CDR1 is LNHDA and CDR2 is SQIVND (reference sequence).

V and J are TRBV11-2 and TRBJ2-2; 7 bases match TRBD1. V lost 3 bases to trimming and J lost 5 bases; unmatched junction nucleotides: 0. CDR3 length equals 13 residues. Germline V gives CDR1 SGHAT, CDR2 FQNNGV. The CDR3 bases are TGTGCCAGCAGCTTGGACAGGACCGGGGAGCTGTTTTTT. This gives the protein CASSLDRTGELFF. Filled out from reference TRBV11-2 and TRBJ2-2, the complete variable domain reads EAGVAQSPRYKIIEKRQSVAFWCNPISGHATLYWYQQILGQGPKLLIQFQNNGVVDDSQLPKDRFSAERLKGVDSTLKIQPAKLEDSAVYLCASSLDRTGELFFGEGSRLTVL.

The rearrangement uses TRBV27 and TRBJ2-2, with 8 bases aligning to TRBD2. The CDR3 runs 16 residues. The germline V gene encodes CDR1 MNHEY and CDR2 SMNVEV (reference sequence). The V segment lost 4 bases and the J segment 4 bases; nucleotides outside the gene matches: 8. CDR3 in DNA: TGTGCCAGCAGTTCCAGCGGGAGACCGCGCACCGGGGAGCTGTTTTTT. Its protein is CASSSSGRPRTGELFF.

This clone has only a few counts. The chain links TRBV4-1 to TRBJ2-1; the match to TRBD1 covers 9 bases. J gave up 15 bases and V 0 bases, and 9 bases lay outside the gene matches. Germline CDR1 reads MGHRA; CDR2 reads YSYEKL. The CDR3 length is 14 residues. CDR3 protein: CASSQDPGTGYPFF. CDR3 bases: TGCGCCAGCAGCCAAGACCCCGGGACAGGGTATCCGTTCTTC.

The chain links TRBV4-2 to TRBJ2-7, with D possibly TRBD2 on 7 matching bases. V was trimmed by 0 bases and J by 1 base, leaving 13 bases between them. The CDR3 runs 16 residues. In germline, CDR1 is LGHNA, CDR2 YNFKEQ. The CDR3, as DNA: TGTGCCAGCAGCCAAGATTGGGAGGGGGGTTCCTACGAGCAGTACTTC. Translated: CASSQDWEGGSYEQYF.

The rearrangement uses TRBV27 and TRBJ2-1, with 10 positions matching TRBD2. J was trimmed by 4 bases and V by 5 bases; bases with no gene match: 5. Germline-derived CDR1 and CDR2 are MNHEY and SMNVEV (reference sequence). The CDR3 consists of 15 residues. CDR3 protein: CASSTSGTPYNEQFF. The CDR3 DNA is TGTGCCAGCAGTACTAGCGGGACTCCTTACAATGAGCAGTTCTTC.

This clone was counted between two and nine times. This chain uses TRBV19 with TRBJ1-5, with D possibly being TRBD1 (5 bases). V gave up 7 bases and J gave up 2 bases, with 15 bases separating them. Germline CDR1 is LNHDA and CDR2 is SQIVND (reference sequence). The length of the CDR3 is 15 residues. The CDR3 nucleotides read TGTGCCAGTAACGTCGGGGGGGTGGGCAATCAGCCCCAGCATTTT. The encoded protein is CASNVGGVGNQPQHF.

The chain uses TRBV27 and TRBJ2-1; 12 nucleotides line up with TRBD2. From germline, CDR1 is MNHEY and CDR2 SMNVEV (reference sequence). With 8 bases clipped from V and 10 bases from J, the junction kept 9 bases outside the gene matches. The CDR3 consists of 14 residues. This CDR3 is CASAWTSGTGEQFF. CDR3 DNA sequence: TGTGCCAGCGCCTGGACTAGCGGGACGGGAGAGCAGTTCTTC.

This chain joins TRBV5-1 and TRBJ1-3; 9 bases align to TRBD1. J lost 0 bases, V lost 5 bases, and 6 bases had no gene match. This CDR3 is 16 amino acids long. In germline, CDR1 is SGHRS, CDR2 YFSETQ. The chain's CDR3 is CASRAGTGSSGNTIYF. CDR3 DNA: TGCGCCAGCAGGGCGGGGACAGGGAGCTCTGGAAACACCATATATTTT.

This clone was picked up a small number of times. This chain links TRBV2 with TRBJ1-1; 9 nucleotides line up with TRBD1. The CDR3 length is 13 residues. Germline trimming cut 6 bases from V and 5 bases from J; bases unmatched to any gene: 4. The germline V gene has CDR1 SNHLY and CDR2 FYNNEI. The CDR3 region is CASRQGAVTEAFF. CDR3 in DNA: TGTGCCAGCAGACAGGGGGCGGTTACTGAAGCTTTCTTT.

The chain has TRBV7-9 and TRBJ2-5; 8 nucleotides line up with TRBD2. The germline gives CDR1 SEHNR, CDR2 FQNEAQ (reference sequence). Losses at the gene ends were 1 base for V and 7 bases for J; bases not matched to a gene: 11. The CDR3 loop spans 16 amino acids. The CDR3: CASSLVTSGTHGTQYF. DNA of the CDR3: TGTGCCAGCAGCTTAGTAACTAGCGGAACTCACGGGACCCAGTACTTC.

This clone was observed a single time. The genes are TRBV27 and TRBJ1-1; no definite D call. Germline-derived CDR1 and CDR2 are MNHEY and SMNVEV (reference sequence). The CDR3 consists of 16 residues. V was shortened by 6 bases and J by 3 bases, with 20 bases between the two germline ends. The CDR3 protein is CASSFLDPGADTEAFF. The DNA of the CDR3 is TGTGCCAGCAGCTTTTTGGATCCCGGAGCGGACACTGAAGCTTTCTTT.

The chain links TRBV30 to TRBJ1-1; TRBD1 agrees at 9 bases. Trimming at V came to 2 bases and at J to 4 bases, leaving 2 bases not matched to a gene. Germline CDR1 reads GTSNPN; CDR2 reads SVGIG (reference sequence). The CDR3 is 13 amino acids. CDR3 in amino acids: CAWSRQGVTEAFF. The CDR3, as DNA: TGTGCCTGGAGTCGACAGGGGGTCACTGAAGCTTTCTTT.